Following are 2 T cell receptor beta chains from one sample sequenced in a study of breast tumors, draining lymph nodes, adjacent tissues. Via MiXCR, TCRdb re-called the multiplex PCR reads, giving one row per CDR3 protein. This sample has 20,000 or so distinct CDR3 sequences, with 64% found just once. Material: tumor-adjacent breast tissue. The source of these receptors is a female donor with breast cancer. Some clones in this sample may be carry-over from other donors' samples.

In this sample, this clonotype turned up many times. This rearrangement joins TRBV12-3 or TRBV12-4 to TRBJ1-1, with D unclear. The CDR3 runs to 12 residues. With 3 bases removed from V and 1 base from J, the gap between germline ends came to 3 bases. The CDR3 nucleotides read TGTGCCAGCAGTTTGGGGAACACTGAAGCTTTCTTT. Translation gives CASSLGNTEAFF.

This clonotype was counted many times. The CDR3 DNA reads as TGTGCCAGCACCCCATGGGGCTCTAGGGCCTACGAGCAGTACTTC. Protein product: CASTPWGSRAYEQYF. This chain connects TRBV28 to TRBJ2-7; D might be TRBD1 (5 bases). Germline CDR1 reads MDHEN; CDR2 reads SYDVKM. The CDR3 contains 15 residues. V gave up 7 bases and J gave up 2 bases, with 18 bases separating them.